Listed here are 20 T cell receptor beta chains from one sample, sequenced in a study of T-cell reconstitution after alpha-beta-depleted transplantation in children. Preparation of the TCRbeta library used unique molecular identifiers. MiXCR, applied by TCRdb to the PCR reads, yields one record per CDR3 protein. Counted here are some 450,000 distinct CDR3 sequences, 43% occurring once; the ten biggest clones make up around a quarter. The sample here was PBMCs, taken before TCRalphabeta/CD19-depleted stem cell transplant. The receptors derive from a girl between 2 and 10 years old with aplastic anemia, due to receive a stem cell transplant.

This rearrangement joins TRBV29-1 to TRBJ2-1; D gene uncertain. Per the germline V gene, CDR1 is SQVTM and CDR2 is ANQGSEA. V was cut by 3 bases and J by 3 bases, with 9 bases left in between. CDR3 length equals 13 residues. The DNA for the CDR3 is TGCAGCGTTGAGAACACCTTCTACAATGAGCAGTTCTTC. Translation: CSVENTFYNEQFF.

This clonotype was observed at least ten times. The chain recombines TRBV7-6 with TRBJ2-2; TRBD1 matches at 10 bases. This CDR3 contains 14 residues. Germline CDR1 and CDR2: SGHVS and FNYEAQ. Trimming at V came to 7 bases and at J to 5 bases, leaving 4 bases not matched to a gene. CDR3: CASIRDRGTGELFF. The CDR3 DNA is TGTGCCAGCATACGGGACAGGGGAACCGGGGAGCTGTTTTTT.

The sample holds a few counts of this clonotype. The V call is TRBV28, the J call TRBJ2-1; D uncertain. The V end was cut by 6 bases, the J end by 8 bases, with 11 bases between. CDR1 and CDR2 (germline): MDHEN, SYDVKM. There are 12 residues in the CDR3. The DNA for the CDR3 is TGTGCCAGCAGCGAGGCTAGAGATGAGCAGTTCTTC. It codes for CASSEARDEQFF.

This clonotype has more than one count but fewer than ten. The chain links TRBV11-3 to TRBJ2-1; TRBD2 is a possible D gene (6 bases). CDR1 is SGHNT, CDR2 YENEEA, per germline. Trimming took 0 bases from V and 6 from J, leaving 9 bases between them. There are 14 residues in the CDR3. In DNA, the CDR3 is TGTGCCAGCAGCTTAGAAGTGACTAGCAATGAGCAGTTCTTC. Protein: CASSLEVTSNEQFF.

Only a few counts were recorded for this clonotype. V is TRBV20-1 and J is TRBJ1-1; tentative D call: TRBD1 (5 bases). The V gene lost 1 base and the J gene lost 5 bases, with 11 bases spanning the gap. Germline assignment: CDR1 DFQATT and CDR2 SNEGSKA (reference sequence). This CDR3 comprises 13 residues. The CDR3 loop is CSARAGGGTEAFF. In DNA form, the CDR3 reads TGCAGTGCTAGAGCCGGCGGGGGGACTGAAGCTTTCTTT.

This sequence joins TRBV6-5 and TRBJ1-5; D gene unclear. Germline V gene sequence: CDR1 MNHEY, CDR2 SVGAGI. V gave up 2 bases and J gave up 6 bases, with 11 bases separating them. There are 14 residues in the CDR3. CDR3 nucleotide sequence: TGTGCCAGCAGTTACGACGGGGAGGCTCAGCCCCAGCATTTT. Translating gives CASSYDGEAQPQHF.

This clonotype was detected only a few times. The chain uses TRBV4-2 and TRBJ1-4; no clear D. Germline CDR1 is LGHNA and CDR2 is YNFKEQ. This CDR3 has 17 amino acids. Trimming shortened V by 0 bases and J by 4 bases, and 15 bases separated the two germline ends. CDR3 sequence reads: CASSQDLPAINNEKLFF. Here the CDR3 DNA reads TGTGCCAGCAGCCAAGACCTTCCAGCGATAAATAATGAAAAACTGTTTTTT.

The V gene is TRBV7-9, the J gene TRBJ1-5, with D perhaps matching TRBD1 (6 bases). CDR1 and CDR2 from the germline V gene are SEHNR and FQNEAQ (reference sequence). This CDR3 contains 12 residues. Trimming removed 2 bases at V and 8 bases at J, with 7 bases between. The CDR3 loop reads CASSLPGEPQHF. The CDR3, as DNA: TGTGCCAGCAGCTTACCAGGGGAGCCCCAGCATTTT.

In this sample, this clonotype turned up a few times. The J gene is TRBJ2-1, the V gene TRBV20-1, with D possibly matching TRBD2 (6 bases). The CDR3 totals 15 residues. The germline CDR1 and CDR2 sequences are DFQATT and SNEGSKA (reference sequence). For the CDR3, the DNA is TGCACTTTGAAGCCCCTAGCGTTCTCCTACAATGAGCAGTTCTTC. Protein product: CTLKPLAFSYNEQFF.

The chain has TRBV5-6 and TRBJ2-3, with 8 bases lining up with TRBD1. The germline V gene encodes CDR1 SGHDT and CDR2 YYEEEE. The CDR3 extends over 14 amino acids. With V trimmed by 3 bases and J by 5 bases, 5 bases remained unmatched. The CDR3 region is CASSSTQGVDTQYF. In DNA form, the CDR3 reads TGTGCCAGCAGCTCCACACAGGGGGTAGATACGCAGTATTTT.

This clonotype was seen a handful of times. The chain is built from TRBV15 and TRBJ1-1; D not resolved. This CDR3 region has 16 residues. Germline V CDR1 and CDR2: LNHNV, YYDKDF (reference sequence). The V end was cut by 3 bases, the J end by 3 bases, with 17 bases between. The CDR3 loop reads CATSRGFEVTDTEAFF. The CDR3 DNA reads TGTGCCACCAGCAGGGGGTTCGAGGTTACGGACACTGAAGCTTTCTTT.

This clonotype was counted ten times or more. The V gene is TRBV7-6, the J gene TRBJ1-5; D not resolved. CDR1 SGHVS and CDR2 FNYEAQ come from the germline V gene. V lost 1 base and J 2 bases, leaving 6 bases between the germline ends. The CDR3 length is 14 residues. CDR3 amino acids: CASSLGQGNQPQHF. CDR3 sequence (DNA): TGTGCCAGCAGCTTAGGTCAAGGCAATCAGCCCCAGCATTTT.

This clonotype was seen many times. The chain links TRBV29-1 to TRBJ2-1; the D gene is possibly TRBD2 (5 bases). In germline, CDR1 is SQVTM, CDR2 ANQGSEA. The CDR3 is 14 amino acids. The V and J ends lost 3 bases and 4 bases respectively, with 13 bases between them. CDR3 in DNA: TGCAGCGTTGATAGGGTCCCGGGGTACAATGAGCAGTTCTTC. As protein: CSVDRVPGYNEQFF.

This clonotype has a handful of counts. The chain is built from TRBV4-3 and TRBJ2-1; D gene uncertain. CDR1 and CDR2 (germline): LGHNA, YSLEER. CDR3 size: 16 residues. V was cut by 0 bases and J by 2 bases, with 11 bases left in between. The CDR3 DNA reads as TGCGCCAGCAGCCAAGATGGGCGGAGAACCTACAATGAGCAGTTCTTC. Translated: CASSQDGRRTYNEQFF.

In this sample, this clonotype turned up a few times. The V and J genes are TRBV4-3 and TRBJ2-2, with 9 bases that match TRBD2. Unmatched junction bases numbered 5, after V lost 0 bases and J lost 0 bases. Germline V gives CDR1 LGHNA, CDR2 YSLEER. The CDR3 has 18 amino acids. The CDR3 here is CASSQELAGTANTGELFF. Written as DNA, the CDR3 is TGCGCCAGCAGCCAAGAGCTAGCGGGGACCGCGAACACCGGGGAGCTGTTTTTT.

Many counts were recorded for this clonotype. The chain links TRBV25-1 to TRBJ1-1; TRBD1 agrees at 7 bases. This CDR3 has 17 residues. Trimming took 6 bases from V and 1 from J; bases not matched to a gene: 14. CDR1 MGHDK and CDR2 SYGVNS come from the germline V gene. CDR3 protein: CASSSGDRAAGNTEAFF. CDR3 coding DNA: TGTGCCAGCAGCTCAGGAGACAGGGCGGCGGGGAACACTGAAGCTTTCTTT.

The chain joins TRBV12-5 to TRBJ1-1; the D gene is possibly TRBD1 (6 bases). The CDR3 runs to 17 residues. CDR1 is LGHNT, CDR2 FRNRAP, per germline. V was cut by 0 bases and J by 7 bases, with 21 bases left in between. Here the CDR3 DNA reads TGTGCTAGTGGTTTGGTACTAGGGACAAGGGTTGAAGGTGAAGCTTTCTTT. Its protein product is CASGLVLGTRVEGEAFF.

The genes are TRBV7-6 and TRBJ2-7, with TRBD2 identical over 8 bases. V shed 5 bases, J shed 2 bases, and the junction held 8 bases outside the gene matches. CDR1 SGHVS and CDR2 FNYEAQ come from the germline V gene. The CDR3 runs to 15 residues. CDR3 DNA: TGTGCCAGCAGCCTACCGGGGGGGAAGACCTACGAGCAGTACTTC. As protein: CASSLPGGKTYEQYF.

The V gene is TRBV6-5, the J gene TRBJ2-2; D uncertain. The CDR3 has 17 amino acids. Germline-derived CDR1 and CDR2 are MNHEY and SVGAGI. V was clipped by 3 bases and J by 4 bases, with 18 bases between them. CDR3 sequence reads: CASSYSSRRVSTGELFF. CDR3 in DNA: TGTGCCAGCAGTTATTCCAGCAGGAGAGTCTCCACCGGGGAGCTGTTTTTT.

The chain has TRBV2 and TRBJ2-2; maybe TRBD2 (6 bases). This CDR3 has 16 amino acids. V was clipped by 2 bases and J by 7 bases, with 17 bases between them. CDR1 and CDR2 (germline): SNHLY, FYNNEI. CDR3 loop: CASSERLGVVGGELFF. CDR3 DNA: TGTGCCAGCAGTGAACGACTAGGGGTCGTGGGCGGGGAGCTGTTTTTT.